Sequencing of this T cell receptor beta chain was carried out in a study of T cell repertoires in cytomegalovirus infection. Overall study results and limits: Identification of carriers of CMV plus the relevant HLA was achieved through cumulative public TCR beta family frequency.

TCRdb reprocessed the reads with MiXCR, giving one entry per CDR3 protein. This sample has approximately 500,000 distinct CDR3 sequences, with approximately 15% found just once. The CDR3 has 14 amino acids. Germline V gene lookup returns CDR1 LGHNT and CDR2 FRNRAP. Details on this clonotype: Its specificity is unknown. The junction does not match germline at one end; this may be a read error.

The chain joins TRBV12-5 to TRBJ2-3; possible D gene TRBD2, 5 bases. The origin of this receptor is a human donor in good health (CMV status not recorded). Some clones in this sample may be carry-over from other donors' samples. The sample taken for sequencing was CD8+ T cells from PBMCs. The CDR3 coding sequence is TGTGCTAGTGGTTGCACTTCTAGCACAGATACGCAGTACTTT. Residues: CASGCTSSTDTQYF.